This T cell receptor (beta chain) was sequenced in a study of blood T cells in healthy people across ages (dated by TCRdb to the mid-2010s). Study-level background: In model experiments, template switching captured roughly one uniquely barcoded TCR beta cDNA molecule for every two T cells. Using deep sequencing normalized with unique cDNA molecular identifiers, the study measured how TCR beta repertoire diversity changes with age. Donors were grouped into four age groups: young (average roughly 15 years), middle-aged (roughly 38), aged (around 66) and long-lived (around 80). Donors of different ages were randomly distributed across sequencing lanes to avoid experimental bias. Using the same blood draw, the study looked at two additional independent replicas of 1 million unique cDNA reads for two donors, one aged 18 to 30 and the other aged 80 or older. The paper's findings and limits, for the study overall: Observed TCR beta diversity correlated strongly with the percentage of naive T cells measured by flow cytometry. Compared with the aged group, the long-lived group had more naive CD4+ T cells, fewer expanded clones and increased TCR diversity, suggesting age selection. Because the CMV infection status of the donors was unknown, age-related changes in expanded clonotypes may potentially have been confounded. Estimates of total diversity based on one million sequenced T cells were regarded as lower bounds and as underestimates. As age increased, observed TCR beta diversity per million T cells dropped in a roughly linear way, and a significant reduction was already evident by age approximately 40. Bulk unsorted PBMC profiling prevented conclusive comparison of naive and antigen-experienced compartments.

The donors were a few dozen Caucasian individuals from Russia, aged 6 to 90 years, who were systemically healthy. Each donor gave ten milliliters of peripheral blood, collected into EDTA-treated Vacutainer tubes. Ficoll-Paque density-gradient centrifugation was used to isolate PBMCs, with at least 6 million per sample. Total RNA was extracted from PBMCs with Trizol reagent, with at least 6 micrograms obtained per sample. The percentages of naive CD45RAhigh/CD27high T cells were determined by flow cytometry on a PBMC aliquot from every donor. From the germline V gene, CDR1 is SQVTM and CDR2 is ANQGSEA. The CDR3, from cysteine to phenylalanine, totals 14 residues. The DNA shown is the 42-base CDR3, in frame from base 1. The library came from 5' RACE. Sequencing was carried out with an Illumina HiSeq 2500. The second PCR ran for roughly 6 to 11 cycles and used a J-beta primer mix along with a sample-barcoded 5' primer. A unique molecular identifier was introduced onto each TCR beta cDNA molecule by a template-switch 5' adaptor carrying 12 random nucleotides. At least 3 million CDR3-containing paired-end reads were obtained from each sample. The Mint cDNA synthesis kit, primed by a TRBC-specific oligonucleotide, was used to synthesize first-strand cDNA from all RNA. Following uracil-DNA glycosylase treatment, all cDNA underwent a first 18-cycle PCR with the universal primers M1SS and BC2_uni_R. Regarding the original processing steps: For normalization, 1 million high-quality reads, each with a distinct molecular identifier, were randomly selected from each sample. Reads with shared molecular identifiers were discarded instead of being binned into consensus sequences. MiTCR, set to a Q25 quality threshold and the strictest error-elimination algorithm, was used for CDR3 identification, clonotype clustering and error correction. Lower-bound total TCR beta diversity was estimated with a nonparametric unseen species model using Euler transformation. The raw public reads went through TCRdb reprocessing: fastp at Q25, MiXCR clone calling, in-frame beta chains kept. CDR3 protein duplicates are merged, each entry listing the most common genes and DNA. The V and J calls were not made by the authors but by TCRdb's processing. In this sample the table shows 1.5 million to 2 million distinct CDR3 sequences, 28% of which occur a single time. In total, the top ten clones hold over 7% of the sample.

The count of this clonotype is one. Its antigen is still unknown. No much larger clone is present one base from it, and per-base qualities are unavailable. A solitary read yields weak support. The clonotype originates from a woman in her twenties or thirties in good health. The rearranged segments are TRBV29-1 and TRBJ2-3; the D assignment is uncertain and may be TRBD1 or TRBD2, with 5 bases supporting each. The sequenced material came from blood. The sequenced DNA is TGCGGCGCAGGAACAGGACTCGGCACAGATACGCAGTATTTT. Its protein is CGAGTGLGTDTQYF.